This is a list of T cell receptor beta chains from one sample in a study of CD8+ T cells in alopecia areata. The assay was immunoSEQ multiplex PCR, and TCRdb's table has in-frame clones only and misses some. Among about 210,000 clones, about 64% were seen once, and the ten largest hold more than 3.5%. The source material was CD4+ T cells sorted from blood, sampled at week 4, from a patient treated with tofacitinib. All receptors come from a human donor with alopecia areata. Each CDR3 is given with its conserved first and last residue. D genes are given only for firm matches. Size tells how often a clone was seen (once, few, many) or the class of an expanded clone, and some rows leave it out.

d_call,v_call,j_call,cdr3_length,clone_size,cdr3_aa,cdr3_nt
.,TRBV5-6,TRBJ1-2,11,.,CASSLQYGYTF,TGTGCCAGCAGCTTACAGTATGGCTACACCTTC
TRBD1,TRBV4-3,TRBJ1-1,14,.,CASSHRDRATEAFF,TGCGCCAGCAGCCACAGAGACAGGGCCACTGAAGCTTTCTTT
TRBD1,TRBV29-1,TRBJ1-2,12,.,CSVVAGGEGYTF,TGCAGCGTTGTGGCAGGGGGCGAAGGCTACACCTTC
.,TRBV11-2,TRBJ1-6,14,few,CASSFFSYNSPLHF,TGTGCCAGCAGCTTTTTTTCCTATAATTCACCCCTCCACTTT
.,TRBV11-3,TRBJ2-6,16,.,CASSLDPSTGANVLTF,TGTGCCAGCAGCTTAGATCCAAGCACTGGGGCCAACGTCCTGACTTTC
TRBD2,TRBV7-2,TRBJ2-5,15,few,CASSSPLAGAETQYF,TGTGCCAGCAGCTCCCCACTAGCGGGGGCTGAGACCCAGTACTTC
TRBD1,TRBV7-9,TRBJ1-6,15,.,CASSLQGAVGSPLHF,TGTGCCAGCAGCTTACAGGGGGCCGTCGGTTCACCCCTCCACTTT
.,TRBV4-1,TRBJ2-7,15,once,CASSVEGWGTYEQYF,TGCGCCAGCAGTGTTGAGGGGTGGGGCACCTACGAGCAGTACTTC
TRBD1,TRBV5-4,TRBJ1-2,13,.,CASSTGLTYGYTF,TGTGCCAGTTCGACAGGGCTAACCTATGGCTACACCTTC
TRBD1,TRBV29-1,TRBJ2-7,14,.,CSVRPRQGSYEQYF,TGCAGCGTTCGTCCGAGACAGGGGTCCTACGAGCAGTACTTC
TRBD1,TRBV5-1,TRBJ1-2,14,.,CASSGTGAGYGYTF,TGCGCCAGCAGCGGAACAGGGGCAGGCTATGGCTACACCTTC
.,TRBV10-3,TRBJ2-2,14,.,CAIRRTENTGELFF,TGTGCCATCAGGAGGACGGAAAACACCGGGGAGCTGTTTTTT
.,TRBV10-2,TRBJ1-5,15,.,CASSDPGGSNQPQHF,TGCGCCAGCAGTGATCCAGGAGGTAGCAATCAGCCCCAGCATTTT
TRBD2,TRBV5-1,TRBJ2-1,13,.,CASSSGGISEQFF,TGCGCCAGCAGCTCGGGGGGAATTAGCGAGCAGTTCTTC
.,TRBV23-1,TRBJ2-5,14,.,CASSQGQGSETQYF,TGCGCCAGCAGCCAAGGGCAGGGGTCAGAGACCCAGTACTTC
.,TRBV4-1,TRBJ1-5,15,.,CASSQLGQRNQPQHF,TGCGCCAGCAGCCAATTAGGACAGCGCAATCAGCCCCAGCATTTT
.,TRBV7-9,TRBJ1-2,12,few,CASSPRPGGYTF,TGTGCCAGCAGCCCCCGGCCGGGAGGCTACACCTTC
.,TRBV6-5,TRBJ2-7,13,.,CASSNPSGGEQYF,TGTGCCAGCAGTAACCCCTCTGGGGGGGAGCAGTACTTC
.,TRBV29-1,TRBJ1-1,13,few,CSVLRSMNTEAFF,TGCAGCGTTCTTAGATCCATGAACACTGAAGCTTTCTTT
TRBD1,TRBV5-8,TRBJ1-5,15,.,CASSLGDSSNQPQHF,TGTGCCAGCAGCTTGGGGGACAGCTCCAATCAGCCCCAGCATTTT
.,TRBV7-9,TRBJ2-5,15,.,CASSFGVSGQETQYF,TGTGCCAGCAGCTTTGGTGTAAGCGGCCAAGAGACCCAGTACTTC
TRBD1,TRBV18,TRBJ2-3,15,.,CASSSRQGSTDTQYF,TGTGCCAGCTCATCGCGACAGGGGAGCACAGATACGCAGTATTTT
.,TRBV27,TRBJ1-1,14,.,CASTRTPGDTEAFF,TGTGCCAGCACGAGGACCCCAGGTGACACTGAAGCTTTCTTT
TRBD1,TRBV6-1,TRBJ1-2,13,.,CASRDRAPYGYTF,TGTGCCAGCAGGGACAGGGCCCCCTATGGCTACACCTTC
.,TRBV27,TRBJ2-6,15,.,CASRLSFSGANVLTF,TGTGCCAGCAGATTAAGTTTCTCTGGGGCCAACGTCCTGACTTTC
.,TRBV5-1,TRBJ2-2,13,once,CASSTEYTGELFF,TGCGCCAGCAGCACGGAGTACACCGGGGAGCTGTTTTTT
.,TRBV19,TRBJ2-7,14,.,CASSIDRASYEQYF,TGTGCCAGTAGTATAGATCGGGCCTCCTACGAGCAGTACTTC
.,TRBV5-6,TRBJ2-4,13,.,CASTSPTSFDQYF,TGTGCCAGCACCTCCCCAACTAGTTTCGATCAGTACTTC
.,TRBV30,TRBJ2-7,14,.,CAWWRGTGSYEQYF,TGTGCCTGGTGGAGGGGAACAGGTTCCTACGAGCAGTACTTC
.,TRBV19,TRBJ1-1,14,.,CASRRREVNTEAFF,TGTGCCAGTAGAAGACGAGAGGTGAACACTGAAGCTTTCTTT
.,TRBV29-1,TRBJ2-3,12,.,CSVGLHTDTQYF,TGCAGCGTGGGACTCCACACAGATACGCAGTATTTT
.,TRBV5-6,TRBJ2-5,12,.,CASSLEGETQYF,TGTGCCAGCAGCCTCGAGGGGGAGACCCAGTACTTC
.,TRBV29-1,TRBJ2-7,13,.,CSVEAAIGNEQYF,TGCAGCGTTGAAGCCGCGATAGGGAACGAGCAGTACTTC
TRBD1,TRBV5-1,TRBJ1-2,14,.,CASSQQDRGSGYTF,TGCGCCAGCAGCCAACAGGACAGGGGGAGCGGCTACACCTTC
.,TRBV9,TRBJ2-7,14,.,CASSQTSSAYEQYF,TGTGCCAGCAGCCAAACCTCCTCGGCTTACGAGCAGTACTTC
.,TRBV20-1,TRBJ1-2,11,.,CSAERGDGYTF,TGCAGTGCAGAAAGGGGTGATGGCTACACCTTC
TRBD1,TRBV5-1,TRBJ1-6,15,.,CASSPTGGRHSPLHF,TGCGCCAGCAGCCCGACAGGGGGCCGGCATTCACCCCTCCACTTT
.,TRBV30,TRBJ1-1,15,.,CAWSTFGRRNTEAFF,TGTGCCTGGAGTACATTCGGGCGGAGGAACACTGAAGCTTTCTTT
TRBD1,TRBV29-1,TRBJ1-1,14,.,CSVRGQGWNTEAFF,TGCAGCGTCCGCGGACAGGGGTGGAACACTGAAGCTTTCTTT
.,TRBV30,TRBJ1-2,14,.,CAWSAPRRGFDYTF,TGTGCCTGGAGTGCCCCCCGGCGCGGCTTTGACTACACCTTC
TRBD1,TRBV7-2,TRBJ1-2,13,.,CASSPADRDGYTF,TGTGCCAGCAGCCCAGCGGACAGGGATGGCTACACCTTC
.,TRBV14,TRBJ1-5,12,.,CASSHLGGPQHF,TGTGCCAGCAGCCATTTGGGTGGGCCCCAGCATTTT
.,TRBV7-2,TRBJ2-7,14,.,CASSLAGGPDEQYF,TGTGCCAGCAGCTTAGCGGGGGGGCCCGACGAGCAGTACTTC
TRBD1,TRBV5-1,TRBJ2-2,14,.,CASSGQGNTGELFF,TGCGCCAGCAGTGGACAGGGGAACACCGGGGAGCTGTTTTTT
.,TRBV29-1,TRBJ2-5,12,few,CSVGGYQETQYF,TGCAGCGTTGGGGGGTACCAAGAGACCCAGTACTTC
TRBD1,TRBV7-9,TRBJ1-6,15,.,CASSLGGTENSPLHF,TGTGCCAGCAGCTTAGGAGGGACAGAGAATTCACCCCTCCACTTT
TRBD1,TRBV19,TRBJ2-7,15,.,CASSILVAGGYEQYF,TGTGCCAGTAGTATTCTTGTCGCAGGGGGATACGAGCAGTACTTC
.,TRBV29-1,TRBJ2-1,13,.,CSGGRDTYNEQFF,TGCAGCGGGGGACGGGATACCTACAATGAGCAGTTCTTC
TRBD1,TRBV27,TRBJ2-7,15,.,CASSLTGVGLYEQYF,TGTGCCAGCAGTTTAACAGGGGTGGGGTTATACGAGCAGTACTTC
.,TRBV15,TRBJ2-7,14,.,CATSETIPSNEQYF,TGTGCCACCAGCGAAACCATCCCATCGAACGAGCAGTACTTC
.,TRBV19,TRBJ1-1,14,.,CASSSRRIRAEAFF,TGTGCCAGTAGTTCCCGCCGGATCAGGGCTGAAGCTTTCTTT
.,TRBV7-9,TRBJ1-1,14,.,CASSFSGENTEAFF,TGTGCCAGCAGCTTTTCCGGGGAGAACACTGAAGCTTTCTTT
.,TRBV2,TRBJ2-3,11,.,CASSPLDTQYF,TGTGCCAGCAGCCCGTTGGATACGCAGTATTTT
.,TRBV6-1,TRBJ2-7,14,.,CASSAIDSSYEQYF,TGTGCCAGCAGTGCGATTGATAGCTCCTACGAGCAGTACTTC
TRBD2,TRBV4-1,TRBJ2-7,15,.,CASSQFGLAAYEQYF,TGCGCCAGCAGCCAATTTGGACTAGCCGCCTACGAGCAGTACTTC
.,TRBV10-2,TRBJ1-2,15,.,CASGTGTQINYGYTF,TGCGCCAGCGGAACCGGGACACAGATTAACTATGGCTACACCTTC
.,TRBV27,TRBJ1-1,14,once,CASSFREGSTEAFF,TGTGCCAGCAGTTTCAGGGAGGGTAGCACTGAAGCTTTCTTT
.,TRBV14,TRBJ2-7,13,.,CASSSSWSYEQYF,TGTGCCAGCAGTTCCTCTTGGAGCTACGAGCAGTACTTC